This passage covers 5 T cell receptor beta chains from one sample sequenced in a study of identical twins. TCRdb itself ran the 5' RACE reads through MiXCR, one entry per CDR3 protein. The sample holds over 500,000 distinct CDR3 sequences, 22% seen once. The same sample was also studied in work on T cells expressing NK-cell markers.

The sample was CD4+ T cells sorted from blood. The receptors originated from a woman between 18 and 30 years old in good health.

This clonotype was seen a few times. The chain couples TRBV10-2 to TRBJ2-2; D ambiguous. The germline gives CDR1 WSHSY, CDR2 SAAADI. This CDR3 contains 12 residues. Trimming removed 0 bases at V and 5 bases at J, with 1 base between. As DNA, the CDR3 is TGCGCCAGCAGTGAGTCGACCGGGGAGCTGTTTTTT. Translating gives CASSESTGELFF.

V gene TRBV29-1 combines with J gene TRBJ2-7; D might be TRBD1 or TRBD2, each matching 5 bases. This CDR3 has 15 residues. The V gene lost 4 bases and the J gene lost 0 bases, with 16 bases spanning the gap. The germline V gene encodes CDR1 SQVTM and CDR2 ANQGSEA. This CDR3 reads CSVVGTGRSSYEQYF. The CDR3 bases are TGCAGCGTTGTAGGAACGGGACGGAGCTCCTACGAGCAGTACTTC.

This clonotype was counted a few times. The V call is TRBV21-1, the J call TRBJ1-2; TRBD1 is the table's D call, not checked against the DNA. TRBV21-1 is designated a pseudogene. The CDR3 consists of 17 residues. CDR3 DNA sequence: TGTGCCAGCATTAAGCGAAGAGGGACAGGGACAAGCTATGGCTACACCTTC. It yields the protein CASIKRRGTGTSYGYTF.

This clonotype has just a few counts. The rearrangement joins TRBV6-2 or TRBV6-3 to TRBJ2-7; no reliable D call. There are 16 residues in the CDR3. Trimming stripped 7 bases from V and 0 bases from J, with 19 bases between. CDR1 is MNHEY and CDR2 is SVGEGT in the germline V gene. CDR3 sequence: CASTRDDGSPSYEQYF. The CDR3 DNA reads TGTGCCAGCACTAGAGACGACGGTTCTCCCTCCTACGAGCAGTACTTC.

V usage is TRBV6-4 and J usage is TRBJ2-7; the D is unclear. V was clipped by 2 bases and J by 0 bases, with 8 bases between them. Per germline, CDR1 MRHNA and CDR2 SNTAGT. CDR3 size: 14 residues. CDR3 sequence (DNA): TGTGCCAGCAGTGACGGCCACTTCTCCTACGAGCAGTACTTC. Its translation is CASSDGHFSYEQYF.